These 10 T cell receptor beta chains came from one sample sequenced in a study of T cells of healthy individuals. TCRdb passed the 5' RACE reads through MiXCR, listing each CDR3 protein once. The table records about 82,000 distinct CDR3 sequences, approximately 5.4% of them present only once. These receptors came from a female donor in good health.

This clonotype was seen many times. This chain connects TRBV7-9 to TRBJ2-7, with 10 bases identical to TRBD2. The trim removed 6 bases at V and 6 bases at J, leaving 5 bases unmatched. Germline loops: CDR1 SEHNR, CDR2 FQNEAQ (reference sequence). This CDR3 has 13 residues. This chain's CDR3 is CASREGTSVEQYF. The CDR3 nucleotides are TGTGCCAGCAGAGAAGGGACTAGCGTCGAGCAGTACTTC. The variable domain in full, with the rest retrieved from reference TRBV7-9 and TRBJ2-7, is DTGVSQNPRHKITKRGQNVTFRCDPISEHNRLYWYRQTLGQGPEFLTYFQNEAQLEKSRLLSDRFSAERPKGSFSTLEIQRTEQGDSAMYLCASREGTSVEQYFGPGTRLTVT.

The V and J genes are TRBV7-9 and TRBJ1-3; D is possibly TRBD1 (5 bases). The CDR3 loop spans 15 amino acids. The V end lost 6 bases, the J end lost 4 bases, and 16 bases lay between the germline ends. The germline gives CDR1 SEHNR, CDR2 FQNEAQ (reference sequence). The CDR3 DNA sequence: TGTGCCAGCAGTTTACAGGATATGAAGGGAAACACCATATATTTT. Translating it yields CASSLQDMKGNTIYF.

This clonotype was seen at least ten times. The V call is TRBV7-9, the J call TRBJ1-1; possibly TRBD1 for D (5 bases). Germline CDR1 and CDR2: SEHNR and FQNEAQ (reference sequence). V lost 5 bases and J lost 3, with 13 bases in between. The CDR3 has 14 residues. In nucleotides, the CDR3 is TGTGCCAGCAGCCTCTCGACAGAATACACTGAAGCTTTCTTT. Translation: CASSLSTEYTEAFF.

A word on this clonotype: The CDR3 does not close with the conserved phenylalanine or tryptophan, likely indicating a read error. The V call is TRBV27, the J call TRBJ1-1; no definite D call. Trimming stripped 0 bases from V and 2 bases from J, with 10 bases between. Germline-derived CDR1 and CDR2 are MNHEY and SMNVEV (reference sequence). The CDR3 sequence is 15 residues long. The CDR3 nucleotides read TGTGCCAGCAGTTTATCCCCGAAACCTAACACTGAAGCTTTCCTT. It codes for CASSLSPKPNTEAFL.

This clonotype occurred a few times. V usage is TRBV19 and J usage is TRBJ2-1; the D gene could be TRBD1 or TRBD2 (5 bases each). CDR1 LNHDA and CDR2 SQIVND come from the germline V gene (reference sequence). V gave up 8 bases and J gave up 4 bases, with 9 bases separating them. The CDR3 totals 12 residues. The chain's CDR3 is CASRDRYNEQFF. CDR3 DNA sequence: TGTGCCAGTCGGGACCGATACAATGAGCAGTTCTTC.

This clonotype was counted many times. The V gene is TRBV7-9, the J gene TRBJ1-1; 7 bases line up with TRBD1. This CDR3 contains 17 residues. Germline CDR1 is SEHNR and CDR2 is FQNEAQ (reference sequence). V gave up 5 bases and J gave up 1 base; unmatched junction bases: 13. The CDR3 region has the DNA TGTGCCAGCAGCCCCACCTTAAAGGGGGCTGGGAACACTGAAGCTTTCTTT. It specifies CASSPTLKGAGNTEAFF.

This clonotype was detected only once. This sequence may be a read error, since a much larger clone differs from it by one base. The CDR3 does not close with the conserved phenylalanine or tryptophan, likely indicating a read error. The genes are TRBV6-1 and TRBJ2-3; TRBD2 matches 9 bases. The CDR3 consists of 16 residues. V was pared by 6 bases and J by 2 bases, with 9 bases of the junction left unmatched. In germline, CDR1 is MNHNS, CDR2 SASEGT. CDR3 bases: TGTGCCAGCAGGTCCCTAGCGGGATCTCTCACAGATACGCAGTATTCT. This codes for CASRSLAGSLTDTQYS.

This clonotype has a handful of counts. The chain joins TRBV5-6 to TRBJ2-7, with D hard to call. Germline V gene sequence: CDR1 SGHDT, CDR2 YYEEEE. The CDR3 is 15 residues long. Trimming removed 1 base at V and 5 bases at J, with 16 bases between. As DNA, the CDR3 is TGTGCCAGCAGCTTGTACCAGACGGGCTACGACGAGCAGTACTTC. Translation: CASSLYQTGYDEQYF.

This clonotype was recorded at least ten times. This chain connects TRBV4-2 to TRBJ1-2; D is undetermined. The CDR3 covers 16 residues. Germline V gives CDR1 LGHNA, CDR2 YNFKEQ. The V end lost 0 bases, the J end lost 4 bases, and 15 bases lay between the germline ends. This chain's CDR3 is CASSQESWWQPYGYTF. The CDR3 DNA sequence: TGTGCCAGCAGCCAAGAGTCCTGGTGGCAGCCCTATGGCTACACCTTC.

Many counts were recorded for this clonotype. CDR3 sequence: CASSPGLRRAFF. The CDR3 coding sequence is TGTGCCAGCAGCCCGGGCCTGCGGAGGGCTTTCTTT. The chain links TRBV12-3 or TRBV12-4 to TRBJ1-1; D ambiguous. This CDR3 has 12 amino acids. V lost 6 bases, J lost 11 bases, and 16 bases lay in between.